This is a list of T cell receptor beta chains from one sample in a study of T cell changes during pregnancy in multiple sclerosis. Generated by immunoSEQ multiplex PCR, the TCRdb table keeps only in-frame clones and is missing some. The repertoire holds about 75,000 clones, with approximately 93% as singletons. This specimen consisted of CD4+ T cells from peripheral blood mononuclear cells, obtained after pregnancy. The receptors derive from a female donor with multiple sclerosis, enrolled in a pregnancy study. Both conserved end residues are part of each CDR3. The order of the fields is V gene, clone size, J gene, D gene, CDR3 DNA, CDR3 protein. The D gene is left open where the match is weak. Expanded clones get a size class; other rows say once, few or many, or leave the size out.

TRBV19	-	TRBJ2-1	TRBD2	TGTGCCAGTAGTATTAAGGGGACTAGCGGGAGGAGGGGGAATGAGCAGTTCTTC	CASSIKGTSGRRGNEQFF
TRBV27	-	TRBJ2-3	TRBD2	TGTGCCAGCAGTCTTTCCAGCGGGAGCCCCTCAGATACGCAGTATTTT	CASSLSSGSPSDTQYF
TRBV28	-	TRBJ1-2	-	TGTGCCAGCAGTCTCCAGGGCCCCTATGGCTACACCTTC	CASSLQGPYGYTF
TRBV10-3	few	TRBJ1-1	-	TGTGCCATCAGTGATCCCCCCTTGAACACTGAAGCTTTCTTT	CAISDPPLNTEAFF
TRBV7-9	-	TRBJ2-5	TRBD1	TGTGCCAGCAGCTTAGCGACAGGGCTGGAGACCCAGTACTTC	CASSLATGLETQYF
TRBV11-2	-	TRBJ2-3	-	TGTGCCAGCAATTCGGAGCTGGATAGAGATACGCAGTATTTT	CASNSELDRDTQYF
TRBV7-8	-	TRBJ2-5	-	TGTGCCAGCAGCTTCTGGAGAGTCCTTAAACCCCAAGAGACCCAGTACTTC	CASSFWRVLKPQETQYF
TRBV6-5	-	TRBJ2-7	TRBD2	TGTGCCAGCAGTTCCACCTTCGGGAGGGCTCTGGACGAGCAGTACTTC	CASSSTFGRALDEQYF
TRBV6-6	-	TRBJ1-4	TRBD1	TGTGCCAGCAGCAAAGACAGGGGTCCCAATGAAAAACTGTTTTTT	CASSKDRGPNEKLFF
TRBV6-4	-	TRBJ2-1	TRBD2	TGTGCCAGCAGTCGATATAGTACTAGCGGGAGTCTGGATGAGCAGTTCTTC	CASSRYSTSGSLDEQFF
TRBV28	once	TRBJ2-5	-	TGTGCCAGCAGTTTCTGGTCAGGGCTAGGCCAAGAGACCCAGTACTTC	CASSFWSGLGQETQYF
TRBV20-1	-	TRBJ2-1	-	TGCAGTGCTAGTCGGGAGCAGTTCTTC	CSASREQFF
TRBV6-6	-	TRBJ2-7	-	TGTGCCAGCAGTCATGGCGTGGGAGCGACACACTACGAGCAGTACTTC	CASSHGVGATHYEQYF
TRBV29-1	-	TRBJ2-1	-	TGCAGCGTTGATGGGACTGTTTACAATGAGCAGTTCTTC	CSVDGTVYNEQFF
TRBV6-5	-	TRBJ2-7	-	TGTGCCAGCAGTTACTCCCTGTGGGCAGGGTCCAACGAGCAGTACTTC	CASSYSLWAGSNEQYF
TRBV7-9	-	TRBJ1-1	TRBD1	TGTGCCAGCAGCTCACAACTGACAGGGATTGTTGAAGCTTTCTTT	CASSSQLTGIVEAFF
TRBV6-4	-	TRBJ2-1	TRBD1	TGTGCCAGCAGCGGGACAGGGACAATGGATGAGCAGTTCTTC	CASSGTGTMDEQFF
TRBV12-5	-	TRBJ1-1	-	TGTGCTAGTGGTTTGTTCCAAAACACTGAAGCTTTCTTT	CASGLFQNTEAFF